A single sample is the source of the 7 T cell receptor beta chains below, sequenced in a study of cytomegalovirus exposure and HLA in healthy donors. In the PCR, 60 Vbeta and 13 Jbeta primers were used. Some clones are missing from TCRdb's copy, which holds only in-frame ones; the method was immunoSEQ multiplex PCR. The sample includes approximately 190,000 clones, roughly 77% of them seen just once. The sequencing sample was made of PBMCs. The receptors were gathered from a middle-aged man in good health and CMV-seropositive.

This clone has only a few counts. The chain has TRBV5-1 and TRBJ2-2; possibly TRBD1 for D (6 bases). The V gene lost 6 bases and the J gene lost 6 bases, with 15 bases spanning the gap. The CDR3 is 14 amino acids. Germline V gene sequence: CDR1 SGHRS, CDR2 YFSETQ. The CDR3 DNA follows: TGCGCCAGCATGGACAGAGATCAGGCCGGGGAGCTGTTTTTT. Amino acids: CASMDRDQAGELFF.

In this sample, this clone turned up once. The chain carries TRBV7-9 and TRBJ1-2; tentative D call: TRBD1 (5 bases). Trimming cost V 5 bases and J 5 bases, with 15 bases left between them. Germline loops: CDR1 SEHNR, CDR2 FQNEAQ (reference sequence). The length of the CDR3 is 14 residues. The CDR3 loop is CASSPRGSGYGYTF. CDR3 nucleotides: TGTGCCAGCAGCCCGCGGGGCAGCGGTTATGGCTACACCTTC.

The chain recombines TRBV29-1 with TRBJ2-7, with TRBD1 matching 7 bases. The CDR3 is 14 residues long. V lost 1 base and J lost 5; bases outside the gene matches: 8. From germline, CDR1 is SQVTM and CDR2 ANQGSEA. The CDR3 DNA reads as TGCAGCGTTGAAGGTTGGACAGGAGGCGACGAGCAGTACTTC. Its protein product is CSVEGWTGGDEQYF.

V usage is TRBV10-3 and J usage is TRBJ2-7; no firm D call. The germline gives CDR1 ENHRY, CDR2 SYGVKD. This CDR3 comprises 16 residues. Trimming left V 0 bases short and J 7 bases short, with 19 bases between. For the CDR3, the DNA is TGTGCCATCAGTGAGTCAATCAGCGCCTTGACGAAGGAGCAGTACTTC. This gives the protein CAISESISALTKEQYF.

The CDR3 bases are TGTGCCAGCAGCGAACAGGGGGCTAGGGAGCAGTACTTC. The encoded protein is CASSEQGAREQYF. The gene calls are TRBV7-3 and TRBJ2-7; TRBD1 matches 9 bases. CDR3 size: 13 residues. Losses at the gene ends were 5 bases for V and 7 bases for J; bases not matched to a gene: 6. CDR1 and CDR2 (germline): SGHTA, FQGTGA.

This sequence joins TRBV5-1 and TRBJ2-3, with 7 bases matching TRBD1. The CDR3 extends over 15 amino acids. V lost 4 bases to trimming and J lost 0 bases; unmatched junction nucleotides: 5. Germline V gives CDR1 SGHRS, CDR2 YFSETQ. The CDR3 is CASSLGQESTDTQYF. The CDR3 bases are TGCGCCAGCAGCCTTGGACAGGAGAGCACAGATACGCAGTATTTT.

The CDR3 protein is CASSLGQANTEAFF. In nucleotides, the CDR3 is TGTGCCAGCAGCTTGGGACAAGCGAACACTGAAGCTTTCTTT. The chain carries TRBV5-6 and TRBJ1-1; D ambiguous. The germline V and J ends were trimmed by 0 bases and 1 base, with 7 bases remaining between them. Germline V gives CDR1 SGHDT, CDR2 YYEEEE. This CDR3 is built from 14 residues.